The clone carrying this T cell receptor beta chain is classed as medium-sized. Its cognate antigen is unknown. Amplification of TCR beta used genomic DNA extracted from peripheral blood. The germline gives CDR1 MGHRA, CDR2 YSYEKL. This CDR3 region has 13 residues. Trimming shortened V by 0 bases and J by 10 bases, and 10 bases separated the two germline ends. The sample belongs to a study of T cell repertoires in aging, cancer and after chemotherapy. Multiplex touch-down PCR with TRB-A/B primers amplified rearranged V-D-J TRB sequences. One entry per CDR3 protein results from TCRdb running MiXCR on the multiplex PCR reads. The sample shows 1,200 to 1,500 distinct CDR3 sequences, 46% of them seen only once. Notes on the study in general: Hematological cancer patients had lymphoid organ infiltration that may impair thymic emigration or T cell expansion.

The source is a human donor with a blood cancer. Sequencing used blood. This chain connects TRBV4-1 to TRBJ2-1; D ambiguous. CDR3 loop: CASSQDPAREQFF. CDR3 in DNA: TGCGCCAGCAGCCAAGATCCCGCGCGGGAGCAGTTCTTC.